This T cell receptor (beta chain) stems from a study of T cell responses to AZD1222 COVID-19 vaccine. Study-level points and caveats: Spike was spanned by vaccine-associated CD4 TCRs, which were dominant at 160-218 and 743-854. Scientists sampled the repertoires only once the peak T cell response had passed.

Sequencing was performed with immunoSEQ multiplex PCR; in TCRdb, only in-frame clones are kept and a portion is missing. In the table there are 100,000 to 150,000 clones, roughly 89% of which are singletons. Of note for this clone: Its antigen is not identified.

The sequencing used peripheral blood, collected on day 0 of AZD1222 vaccination. This clonotype originated in an adult in good health.

For the CDR3, the DNA is TGCAGTGCGGGGGGGGGCACTGAAGCTTTCTTT. It yields the protein CSAGGGTEAFF. This chain connects TRBV20-1 to TRBJ1-1; possible D gene TRBD1, 5 bases. In germline, CDR1 is DFQATT, CDR2 SNEGSKA (reference sequence). The V end was cut by 6 bases, the J end by 4 bases, with 9 bases between. This CDR3 has 11 amino acids.